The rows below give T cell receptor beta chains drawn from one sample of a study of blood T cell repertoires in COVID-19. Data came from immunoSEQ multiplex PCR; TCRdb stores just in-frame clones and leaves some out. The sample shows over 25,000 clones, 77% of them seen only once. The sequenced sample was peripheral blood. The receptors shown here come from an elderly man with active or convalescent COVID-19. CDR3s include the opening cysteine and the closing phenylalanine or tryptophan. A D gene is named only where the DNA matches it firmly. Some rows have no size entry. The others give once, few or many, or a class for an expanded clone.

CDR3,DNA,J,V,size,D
CATSKVGLAGSYEQYF,TGTGCCACCAGCAAGGTGGGACTAGCGGGGTCCTACGAGCAGTACTTC,TRBJ2-7,TRBV15,few,TRBD2
CASSVGHRYGYTF,TGTGCCAGCAGTGTGGGACACCGCTATGGCTACACCTTC,TRBJ1-2,TRBV28,few,-
CASSIFKLTGTSSWDEQFF,TGTGCCAGCAGCATTTTCAAACTAACCGGGACTAGCAGTTGGGATGAGCAGTTCTTC,TRBJ2-1,TRBV11-2,-,TRBD2
CASSQDLGALYRGNYEQYF,TGCGCCAGCAGCCAAGATCTTGGGGCCCTTTACAGGGGGAACTACGAGCAGTACTTC,TRBJ2-7,TRBV4-1,-,TRBD1
CASSEVRGGNQPQHF,TGTGCCAGCAGTGAAGTCAGGGGTGGCAATCAGCCCCAGCATTTT,TRBJ1-5,TRBV2,-,-
CASTPYGTGVSGNTIYF,TGCGCCAGCACCCCTTATGGGACAGGGGTTTCTGGAAACACCATATATTTT,TRBJ1-3,TRBV5-1,-,TRBD1
CATTKKGGYNEQFF,TGTGCCACCACAAAGAAGGGGGGGTACAATGAGCAGTTCTTC,TRBJ2-1,TRBV7-6,-,-
CASSALAGGADTQYF,TGTGCCAGTAGTGCACTAGCGGGAGGCGCAGATACGCAGTATTTT,TRBJ2-3,TRBV19,-,TRBD2
CASSWAGGDSYGYTF,TGTGCCAGCAGTTGGGCGGGCGGGGACTCCTATGGCTACACCTTC,TRBJ1-2,TRBV6-5,-,-
CASSLGQGNYGYTF,TGTGCCAGCAGCCTTGGACAGGGGAACTATGGCTACACCTTC,TRBJ1-2,TRBV5-4,-,TRBD1
CASTDRRSSYNEQFF,TGTGCCAGTACCGACAGGAGGAGCTCCTACAATGAGCAGTTCTTC,TRBJ2-1,TRBV19,-,-
CSASRRAGWETQYF,TGCAGTGCTAGTCGGAGGGCCGGATGGGAGACCCAGTACTTC,TRBJ2-5,TRBV20-1,-,-
CASSSTGQNPDEQFF,TGTGCCAGCAGCTCGACGGGACAAAATCCCGATGAGCAGTTCTTC,TRBJ2-1,TRBV7-9,-,-
CASSLERGRGYTF,TGCGCCAGCAGCTTGGAAAGGGGAAGGGGCTACACCTTC,TRBJ1-2,TRBV5-1,once,-
CASSRTAQETQYF,TGTGCCAGCAGCCGGACTGCACAAGAGACCCAGTACTTC,TRBJ2-5,TRBV7-8,-,-
CASSRLAGGPYEQYF,TGTGCCAGCAGCAGACTAGCGGGGGGTCCCTACGAGCAGTACTTC,TRBJ2-7,TRBV11-2,few,TRBD2
CASSRGTSGEGELFF,TGTGCCAGCAGCCGCGGGACTAGCGGCGAAGGGGAGCTGTTTTTT,TRBJ2-2,TRBV11-2,-,TRBD2
CASSVGAGGYQETQYF,TGTGCCAGCAGCGTTGGAGCGGGAGGGTACCAAGAGACCCAGTACTTC,TRBJ2-5,TRBV9,-,TRBD2
CASSLSLSNQPQHF,TGTGCCAGCAGTTTGTCCCTGAGCAATCAGCCCCAGCATTTT,TRBJ1-5,TRBV28,-,-
CASSLEGAGTDTQYF,TGCGCCAGCAGCTTGGAAGGGGCTGGCACAGATACGCAGTATTTT,TRBJ2-3,TRBV5-1,-,-
CASSVTVNTGELFF,TGTGCCAGCAGTGTGACAGTGAACACCGGGGAGCTGTTTTTT,TRBJ2-2,TRBV6-4,-,-